What follows is one TCR beta chain and its context. As yet, its antigen is unknown. These data are taken from a study of beta chain features in type 1 diabetes. Whole-study results and caveats: cDNA-based reads could over-represent cells with high TCR expression.

The CDR3 length is 11 residues. Germline-derived CDR1 and CDR2 are DFQATT and SNEGSKA (reference sequence). The entirety of the isolated RNA underwent reverse transcription, so expressed TCRB transcripts were sequenced. Some clones are missing from TCRdb's copy, which holds only in-frame ones; the method was immunoSEQ multiplex PCR. This sample carries 810,000 or so clones, about 17% of them seen once, and the ten largest clones take 0.023%. The rearrangement joins TRBV20-1 to TRBJ2-3, with D perhaps TRBD1 (6 bases). Sequenced sample: naive CD4+ T cells from blood. The TCR comes from a woman between 18 and 29 years old in good health. This CDR3 reads CSLRRGDTQYF. The CDR3 DNA follows: TGCAGCCTTCGAAGGGGGGATACGCAGTATTTT.